Listed below are T cell receptor beta chains from one sample, sequenced in a study of blood T cell repertoires in COVID-19. Sequenced by immunoSEQ multiplex PCR; TCRdb stores in-frame clones only, minus some. Among 80,000 to 95,000 clones listed, over 70% were seen once. Sequencing was performed on peripheral blood. These receptors all stem from a man older than 75 with active or convalescent COVID-19. Both conserved end residues are part of each CDR3. The D gene is left open where the match is weak. Clone size is not always given. Where it is, it says once, few, many or a class for expanded clones.

cdr3_length: 15; clone_size: NA; v_call: TRBV7-2; j_call: TRBJ2-1; d_call: NA; cdr3_aa: CASSERRGSGNEQFF; cdr3_nt: TGTGCCAGCAGCGAAAGGCGGGGCTCTGGGAATGAGCAGTTCTTC
cdr3_length: 13; clone_size: NA; v_call: TRBV5-1; j_call: TRBJ2-3; d_call: NA; cdr3_aa: CASREGGSDTQYF; cdr3_nt: TGCGCCAGCAGGGAGGGGGGGTCAGATACGCAGTATTTT
cdr3_length: 16; clone_size: NA; v_call: TRBV7-9; j_call: TRBJ1-1; d_call: NA; cdr3_aa: CASSFNPGRLKAEAFF; cdr3_nt: TGTGCCAGCAGCTTTAACCCCGGGAGGTTGAAGGCTGAAGCTTTCTTT
cdr3_length: 15; clone_size: NA; v_call: TRBV5-1; j_call: TRBJ2-1; d_call: TRBD2; cdr3_aa: CASSFSGTTGNEQFF; cdr3_nt: TGCGCCAGCAGCTTTAGCGGGACGACCGGAAATGAGCAGTTCTTC
cdr3_length: 16; clone_size: NA; v_call: TRBV4-3; j_call: TRBJ1-5; d_call: TRBD1; cdr3_aa: CASSLSPGGVSQPQHF; cdr3_nt: TGCGCCAGCAGCCTAAGCCCAGGGGGCGTGAGTCAGCCCCAGCATTTT
cdr3_length: 16; clone_size: NA; v_call: TRBV6-2/TRBV6-3; j_call: TRBJ2-1; d_call: TRBD2; cdr3_aa: CASSYSEAGGHNEQFF; cdr3_nt: TGTGCCAGCAGTTACTCGGAAGCGGGGGGCCACAATGAGCAGTTCTTC
cdr3_length: 14; clone_size: NA; v_call: TRBV5-1; j_call: TRBJ2-7; d_call: TRBD1; cdr3_aa: CASSLQTGGNEQYF; cdr3_nt: TGCGCCAGCAGCTTACAGACAGGGGGCAACGAGCAGTACTTC
cdr3_length: 15; clone_size: NA; v_call: TRBV18; j_call: TRBJ2-2; d_call: TRBD1; cdr3_aa: CASSPRQGDTGELFF; cdr3_nt: TGTGCCAGCTCACCACGACAGGGAGATACCGGGGAGCTGTTTTTT
cdr3_length: 13; clone_size: NA; v_call: TRBV7-3; j_call: TRBJ2-7; d_call: NA; cdr3_aa: CASSSSQGYEQYF; cdr3_nt: TGTGCCAGCAGCTCGTCACAGGGCTACGAGCAGTACTTC
cdr3_length: 15; clone_size: NA; v_call: TRBV28; j_call: TRBJ2-3; d_call: TRBD1; cdr3_aa: CASSFFGQAADTQYF; cdr3_nt: TGTGCCAGCAGTTTTTTTGGACAGGCCGCCGATACGCAGTATTTT
cdr3_length: 15; clone_size: NA; v_call: TRBV19; j_call: TRBJ2-3; d_call: TRBD1; cdr3_aa: CASSMNEQGTDTQYF; cdr3_nt: TGTGCCAGTAGTATGAATGAACAGGGGACAGATACGCAGTATTTT
cdr3_length: 15; clone_size: NA; v_call: TRBV15; j_call: TRBJ2-3; d_call: NA; cdr3_aa: CATSPNRDSTDTQYF; cdr3_nt: TGTGCCACCAGCCCTAACAGGGATAGCACAGATACGCAGTATTTT
cdr3_length: 14; clone_size: NA; v_call: TRBV6-2/TRBV6-3; j_call: TRBJ1-1; d_call: TRBD1; cdr3_aa: CASSGQGIGTEAFF; cdr3_nt: TGTGCCAGCAGTGGACAGGGTATTGGCACTGAAGCTTTCTTT
cdr3_length: 14; clone_size: NA; v_call: TRBV6-5; j_call: TRBJ1-2; d_call: TRBD1; cdr3_aa: CASMKGDRDYGYTF; cdr3_nt: TGTGCCAGCATGAAGGGGGACAGGGACTATGGCTACACCTTC
cdr3_length: 15; clone_size: NA; v_call: TRBV2; j_call: TRBJ2-7; d_call: NA; cdr3_aa: CASSTQDRPPYEQYF; cdr3_nt: TGTGCCAGCAGTACTCAAGACAGGCCACCCTACGAGCAGTACTTC
cdr3_length: 14; clone_size: NA; v_call: TRBV19; j_call: TRBJ1-5; d_call: NA; cdr3_aa: CASTTQWGNQPQHF; cdr3_nt: TGTGCCAGTACGACTCAGTGGGGCAATCAGCCCCAGCATTTT
cdr3_length: 17; clone_size: NA; v_call: TRBV14; j_call: TRBJ2-6; d_call: TRBD1; cdr3_aa: CASSRQGPSSGANVLTF; cdr3_nt: TGTGCCAGCAGCCGACAGGGCCCCTCTTCTGGGGCCAACGTCCTGACTTTC
cdr3_length: 16; clone_size: NA; v_call: TRBV2; j_call: TRBJ1-2; d_call: NA; cdr3_aa: CASSEQSAGDNYGYTF; cdr3_nt: TGTGCCAGCAGTGAGCAATCGGCAGGGGATAACTATGGCTACACCTTC
cdr3_length: 13; clone_size: NA; v_call: TRBV30; j_call: TRBJ1-6; d_call: NA; cdr3_aa: CAWSSGENSPLHF; cdr3_nt: TGTGCCTGGAGTTCCGGGGAAAATTCACCCCTCCACTTT
cdr3_length: 15; clone_size: NA; v_call: TRBV6-5; j_call: TRBJ2-6; d_call: NA; cdr3_aa: CASSYRRDRANVLTF; cdr3_nt: TGTGCCAGCAGTTACCGCCGGGACAGGGCCAACGTCCTGACTTTC
cdr3_length: 15; clone_size: once; v_call: TRBV21-1; j_call: TRBJ1-5; d_call: NA; cdr3_aa: CASSKLCAVKQPQHF; cdr3_nt: TGTGCCAGCAGCAAACTATGTGCCGTGAAGCAGCCCCAGCATTTT
cdr3_length: 16; clone_size: NA; v_call: TRBV14; j_call: TRBJ2-2; d_call: NA; cdr3_aa: CASSPRTGWGTGELFF; cdr3_nt: TGTGCCAGCAGCCCCAGAACAGGCTGGGGCACCGGGGAGCTGTTTTTT
cdr3_length: 13; clone_size: NA; v_call: TRBV12-3/TRBV12-4; j_call: TRBJ1-5; d_call: NA; cdr3_aa: CASTQQGNQPQHF; cdr3_nt: TGTGCCAGCACCCAACAGGGCAATCAGCCCCAGCATTTT
cdr3_length: 13; clone_size: NA; v_call: TRBV28; j_call: TRBJ1-2; d_call: TRBD1; cdr3_aa: CASNSGTGFSYTF; cdr3_nt: TGTGCCAGCAATTCCGGGACAGGGTTTAGCTACACCTTC
cdr3_length: 16; clone_size: NA; v_call: TRBV23-1; j_call: TRBJ2-7; d_call: TRBD1; cdr3_aa: CASSQKKGQGLYEQYF; cdr3_nt: TGCGCCAGCAGTCAAAAAAAAGGACAGGGTCTCTACGAGCAGTACTTC
cdr3_length: 17; clone_size: NA; v_call: TRBV5-1; j_call: TRBJ1-6; d_call: TRBD1; cdr3_aa: CASSTGTGVAYNSPLHF; cdr3_nt: TGCGCCAGCAGCACCGGGACAGGGGTCGCCTATAATTCACCCCTCCACTTT
cdr3_length: 14; clone_size: NA; v_call: TRBV5-4; j_call: TRBJ1-2; d_call: NA; cdr3_aa: CASSFGGGGYGYTF; cdr3_nt: TGTGCCAGCAGCTTTGGCGGGGGGGGCTATGGCTACACCTTC
cdr3_length: 16; clone_size: NA; v_call: TRBV5-5; j_call: TRBJ2-3; d_call: TRBD2; cdr3_aa: CASSLAGTRIADTQYF; cdr3_nt: TGTGCCAGCAGCTTGGCAGGGACTAGAATCGCAGATACGCAGTATTTT
cdr3_length: 14; clone_size: once; v_call: TRBV11-3; j_call: TRBJ2-3; d_call: NA; cdr3_aa: CASSLRSSTDTQYF; cdr3_nt: TGTGCCAGCAGCTTACGGAGTAGCACAGATACGCAGTATTTT
cdr3_length: 13; clone_size: NA; v_call: TRBV7-7; j_call: TRBJ2-3; d_call: NA; cdr3_aa: CASSPEGGDTQYF; cdr3_nt: TGTGCCAGCAGCCCCGAGGGGGGGGATACGCAGTATTTT
cdr3_length: 14; clone_size: NA; v_call: TRBV5-6; j_call: TRBJ2-7; d_call: TRBD1; cdr3_aa: CASSFPGGASEQYF; cdr3_nt: TGTGCCAGCAGCTTCCCAGGGGGCGCATCCGAGCAGTACTTC
cdr3_length: 15; clone_size: NA; v_call: TRBV9; j_call: TRBJ2-3; d_call: TRBD2; cdr3_aa: CASSIPGGGSDTQYF; cdr3_nt: TGTGCCAGCAGCATCCCCGGGGGGGGGTCAGATACGCAGTATTTT
cdr3_length: 12; clone_size: NA; v_call: TRBV3-1/TRBV3-2; j_call: TRBJ2-3; d_call: TRBD2; cdr3_aa: CASTSGADTQYF; cdr3_nt: TGTGCCAGCACTAGCGGGGCAGATACGCAGTATTTT
cdr3_length: 14; clone_size: NA; v_call: TRBV20-1; j_call: TRBJ1-2; d_call: NA; cdr3_aa: CSASSGTGVYGYTF; cdr3_nt: TGCAGTGCTAGTTCGGGGACTGGGGTGTATGGCTACACCTTC
cdr3_length: 17; clone_size: NA; v_call: TRBV7-9; j_call: TRBJ1-6; d_call: NA; cdr3_aa: CASSLGTEGSYNSPLHF; cdr3_nt: TGTGCCAGCAGCTTAGGTACAGAAGGTTCTTATAATTCACCCCTCCACTTT
cdr3_length: 15; clone_size: NA; v_call: TRBV5-6; j_call: TRBJ1-1; d_call: NA; cdr3_aa: CATSTGRRRNTEAFF; cdr3_nt: TGTGCCACCTCTACAGGGCGGCGGAGGAACACTGAAGCTTTCTTT
cdr3_length: 12; clone_size: NA; v_call: TRBV10-3; j_call: TRBJ1-2; d_call: NA; cdr3_aa: CAISETEIYYTF; cdr3_nt: TGTGCCATCAGTGAAACAGAGATATACTACACCTTC
cdr3_length: 14; clone_size: once; v_call: TRBV5-1; j_call: TRBJ1-2; d_call: TRBD1; cdr3_aa: CASSPSTTGDGYTF; cdr3_nt: TGCGCCAGCAGCCCGAGTACGACAGGGGATGGCTACACCTTC
cdr3_length: 13; clone_size: NA; v_call: TRBV3-1/TRBV3-2; j_call: TRBJ1-1; d_call: TRBD1; cdr3_aa: CASSHPTGETAFF; cdr3_nt: TGTGCCAGCAGCCACCCGACAGGGGAAACAGCTTTCTTT
cdr3_length: 15; clone_size: NA; v_call: TRBV14; j_call: TRBJ1-6; d_call: NA; cdr3_aa: CARQMRAGAGSPLHF; cdr3_nt: TGTGCCCGCCAGATGCGGGCGGGGGCGGGCTCACCCCTCCACTTT
cdr3_length: 14; clone_size: NA; v_call: TRBV5-6; j_call: TRBJ2-5; d_call: NA; cdr3_aa: CASSLDQRQETQYF; cdr3_nt: TGTGCCAGCAGCTTGGACCAGCGACAAGAGACCCAGTACTTC
cdr3_length: 13; clone_size: NA; v_call: TRBV6-5; j_call: TRBJ2-2; d_call: NA; cdr3_aa: CASTRQFPGELFF; cdr3_nt: TGTGCCAGCACCCGACAGTTCCCCGGGGAGCTGTTTTTT
cdr3_length: 14; clone_size: NA; v_call: TRBV19; j_call: TRBJ2-7; d_call: TRBD1; cdr3_aa: CASTPGTGAYEQYF; cdr3_nt: TGTGCCAGTACCCCCGGGACAGGGGCCTACGAGCAGTACTTC